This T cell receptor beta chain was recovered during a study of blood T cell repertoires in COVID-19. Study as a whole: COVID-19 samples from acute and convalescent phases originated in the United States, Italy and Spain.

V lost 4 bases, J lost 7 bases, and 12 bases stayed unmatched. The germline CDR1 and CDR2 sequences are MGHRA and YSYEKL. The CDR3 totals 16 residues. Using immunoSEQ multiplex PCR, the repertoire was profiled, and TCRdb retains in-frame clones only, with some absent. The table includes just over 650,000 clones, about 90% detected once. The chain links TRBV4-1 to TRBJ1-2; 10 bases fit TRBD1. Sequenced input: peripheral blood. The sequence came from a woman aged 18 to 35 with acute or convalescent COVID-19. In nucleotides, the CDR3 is TGCGCCAGCAGCCGCCTGTGGACAGGGGGATCGGCTGGCTACACCTTC. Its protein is CASSRLWTGGSAGYTF.